This TCR beta chain is drawn from a study of blood T cells in healthy people across ages. The CDR3 spans 17 residues. V shed 0 bases and J shed 0 bases, with 11 bases lying between them. In germline, CDR1 is LGHNA, CDR2 YSLEER. Isolated per sample were at least 7 million PBMCs. A J-beta primer mix and a sample-barcoded 5' primer were used in a second PCR of roughly 7 to 12 cycles. Using its own MiXCR run on the 5' RACE reads, TCRdb lists one record per CDR3 protein. The table has about 1.8 million distinct CDR3 sequences, 49% seen once. The chain uses TRBV4-3 and TRBJ2-2; D is perhaps TRBD1 or TRBD2 (5 bases each). The TCR was taken from a woman aged 40 to 55 in good health. The sample was blood. The CDR3 here is CASSQDLGAANTGELFF. In DNA form, the CDR3 reads TGCGCCAGCAGCCAAGATCTCGGGGCGGCGAACACCGGGGAGCTGTTTTTT.